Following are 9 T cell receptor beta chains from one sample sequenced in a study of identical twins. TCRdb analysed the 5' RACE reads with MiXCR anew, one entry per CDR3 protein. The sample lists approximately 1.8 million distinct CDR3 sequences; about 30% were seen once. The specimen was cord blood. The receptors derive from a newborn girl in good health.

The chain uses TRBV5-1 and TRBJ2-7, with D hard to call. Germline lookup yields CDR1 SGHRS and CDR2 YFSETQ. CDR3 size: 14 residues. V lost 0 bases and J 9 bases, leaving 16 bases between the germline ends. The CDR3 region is CASSLETAYRRQYF. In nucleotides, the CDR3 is TGCGCCAGCAGCTTGGAAACGGCCTACCGTCGGCAGTACTTC.

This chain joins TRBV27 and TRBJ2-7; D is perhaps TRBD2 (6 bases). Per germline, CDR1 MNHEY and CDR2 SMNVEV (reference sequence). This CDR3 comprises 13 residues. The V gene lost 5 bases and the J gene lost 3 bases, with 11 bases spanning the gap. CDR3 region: CASSNRDFYEQYF. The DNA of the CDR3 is TGTGCCAGCAGTAACCGGGACTTCTACGAGCAGTACTTC.

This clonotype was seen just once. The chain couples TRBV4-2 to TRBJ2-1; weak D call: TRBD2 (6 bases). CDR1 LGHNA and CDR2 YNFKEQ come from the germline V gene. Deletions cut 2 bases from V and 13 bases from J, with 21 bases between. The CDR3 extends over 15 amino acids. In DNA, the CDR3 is TGTGCCAGCAGCCAAAATCCAGGGAGGCAAGAGACCCAGTTCTTC. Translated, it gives CASSQNPGRQETQFF.

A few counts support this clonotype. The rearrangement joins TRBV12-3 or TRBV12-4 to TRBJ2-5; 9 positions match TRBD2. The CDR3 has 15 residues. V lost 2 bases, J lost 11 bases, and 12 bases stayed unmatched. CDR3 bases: TGTGCCAGCAGTTTATGGAACACTAAGGCGGGAGGGCAGTACTTC. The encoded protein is CASSLWNTKAGGQYF.

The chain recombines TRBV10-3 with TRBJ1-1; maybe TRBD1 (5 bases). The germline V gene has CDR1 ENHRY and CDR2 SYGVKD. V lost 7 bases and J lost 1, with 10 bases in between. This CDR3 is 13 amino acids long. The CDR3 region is CAIKRGQNTEAFF. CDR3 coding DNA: TGTGCCATCAAGCGAGGACAGAACACTGAAGCTTTCTTT.

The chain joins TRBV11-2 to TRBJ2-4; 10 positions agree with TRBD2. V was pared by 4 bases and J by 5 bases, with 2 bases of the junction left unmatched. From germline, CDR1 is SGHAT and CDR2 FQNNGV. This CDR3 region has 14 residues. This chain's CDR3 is CASSSSGGENIQYF. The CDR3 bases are TGTGCCAGCAGCTCTAGCGGGGGAGAAAACATTCAGTACTTC.

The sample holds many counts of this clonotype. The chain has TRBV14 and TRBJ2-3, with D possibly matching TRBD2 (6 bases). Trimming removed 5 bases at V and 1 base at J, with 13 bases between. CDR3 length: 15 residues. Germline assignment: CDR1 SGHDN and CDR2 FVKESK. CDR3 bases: TGTGCCAGCAGCAAAACCACTAGCCGCACAGATACGCAGTATTTT. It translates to CASSKTTSRTDTQYF.

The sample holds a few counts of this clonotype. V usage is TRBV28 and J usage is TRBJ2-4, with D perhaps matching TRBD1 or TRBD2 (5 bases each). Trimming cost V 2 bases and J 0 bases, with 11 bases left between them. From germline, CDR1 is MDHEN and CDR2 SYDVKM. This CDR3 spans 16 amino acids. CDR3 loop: CASSLRPGTAKNIQYF. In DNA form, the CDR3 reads TGTGCCAGCAGTTTAAGACCCGGGACAGCCAAAAACATTCAGTACTTC.

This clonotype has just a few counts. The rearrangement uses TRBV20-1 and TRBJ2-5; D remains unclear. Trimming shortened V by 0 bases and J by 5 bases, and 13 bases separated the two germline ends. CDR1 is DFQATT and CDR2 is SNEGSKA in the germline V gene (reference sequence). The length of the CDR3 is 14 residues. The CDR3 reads CSARDRVLGETQYF. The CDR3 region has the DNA TGCAGTGCTAGAGATCGGGTGTTAGGCGAGACCCAGTACTTC.